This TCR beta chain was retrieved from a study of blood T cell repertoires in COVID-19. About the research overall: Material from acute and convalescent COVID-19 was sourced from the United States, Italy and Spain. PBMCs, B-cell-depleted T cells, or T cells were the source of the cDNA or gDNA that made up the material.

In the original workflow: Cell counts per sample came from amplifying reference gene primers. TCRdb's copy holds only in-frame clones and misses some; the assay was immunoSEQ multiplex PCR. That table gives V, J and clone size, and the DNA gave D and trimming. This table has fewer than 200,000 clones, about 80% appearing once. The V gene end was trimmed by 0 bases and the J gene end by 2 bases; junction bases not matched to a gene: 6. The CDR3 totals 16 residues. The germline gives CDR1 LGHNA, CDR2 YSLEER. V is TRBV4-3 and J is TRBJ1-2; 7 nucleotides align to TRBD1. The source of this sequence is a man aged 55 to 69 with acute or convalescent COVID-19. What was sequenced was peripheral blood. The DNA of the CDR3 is TGCGCCAGCAGCCAAGAGTGGACCAGGGGGAACTATGGCTACACCTTC. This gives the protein CASSQEWTRGNYGYTF.